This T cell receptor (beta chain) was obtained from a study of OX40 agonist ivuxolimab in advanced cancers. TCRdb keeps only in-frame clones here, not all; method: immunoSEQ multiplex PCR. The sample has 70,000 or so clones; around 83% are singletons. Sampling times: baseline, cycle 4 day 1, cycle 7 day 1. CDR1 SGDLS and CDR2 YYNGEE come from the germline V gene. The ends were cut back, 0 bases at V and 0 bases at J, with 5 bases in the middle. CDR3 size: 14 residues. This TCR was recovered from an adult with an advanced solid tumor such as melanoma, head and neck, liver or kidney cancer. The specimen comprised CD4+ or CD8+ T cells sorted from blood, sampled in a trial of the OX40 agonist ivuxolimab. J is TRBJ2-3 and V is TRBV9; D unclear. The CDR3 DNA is TGTGCCAGCAGCGTAGTGTCTAGCACAGATACGCAGTATTTT. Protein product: CASSVVSSTDTQYF.